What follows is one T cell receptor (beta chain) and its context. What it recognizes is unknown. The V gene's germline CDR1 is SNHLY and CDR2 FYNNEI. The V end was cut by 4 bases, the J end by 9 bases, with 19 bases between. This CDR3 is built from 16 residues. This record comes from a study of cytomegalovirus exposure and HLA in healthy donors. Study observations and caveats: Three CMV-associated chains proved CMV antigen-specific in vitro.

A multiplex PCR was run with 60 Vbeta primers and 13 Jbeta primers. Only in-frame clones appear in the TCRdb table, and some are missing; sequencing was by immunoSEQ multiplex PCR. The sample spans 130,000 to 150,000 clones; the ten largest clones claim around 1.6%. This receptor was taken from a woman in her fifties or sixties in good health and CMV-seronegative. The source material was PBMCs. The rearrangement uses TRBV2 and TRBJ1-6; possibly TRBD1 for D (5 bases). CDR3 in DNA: TGTGCCAGCAGTGGATCAGGGTCTTTGATGGGTTCACCCCTCCACTTT. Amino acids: CASSGSGSLMGSPLHF.